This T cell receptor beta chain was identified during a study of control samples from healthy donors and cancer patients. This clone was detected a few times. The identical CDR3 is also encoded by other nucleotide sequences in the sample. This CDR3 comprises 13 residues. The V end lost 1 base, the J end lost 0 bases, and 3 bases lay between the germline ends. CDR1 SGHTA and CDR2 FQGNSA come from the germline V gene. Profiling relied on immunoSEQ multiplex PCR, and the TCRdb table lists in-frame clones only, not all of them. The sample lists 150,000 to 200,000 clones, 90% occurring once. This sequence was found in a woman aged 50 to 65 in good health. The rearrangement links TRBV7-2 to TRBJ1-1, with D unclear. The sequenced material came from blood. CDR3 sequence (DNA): TGTGCCAGCAGCTTAGGGATGAACACTGAAGCTTTCTTT. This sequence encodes CASSLGMNTEAFF.